This T cell receptor beta chain was found in a study of T cell changes during pregnancy in multiple sclerosis. V lost 6 bases and J lost 2; bases outside the gene matches: 3. Germline CDR1 is MNHEY and CDR2 is SVGAGI. This CDR3 spans 15 amino acids. Sequencing used immunoSEQ multiplex PCR; TCRdb keeps in-frame clones, though not all of them. The table lists around 68,000 clones, just over 90% of them singletons, with 0.35% to 0.45% in the top ten. This chain links TRBV6-5 with TRBJ2-7, with TRBD2 matching over 14 bases. The material sequenced was CD4+ T cells from peripheral blood mononuclear cells, taken before pregnancy. The TCR originated in a female donor with multiple sclerosis, enrolled in a pregnancy study. The CDR3 nucleotides are TGTGCCAGCAGCCTGGGACTAGCGGGAGCCTACGAGCAGTACTTC. It specifies CASSLGLAGAYEQYF.